This TCR beta chain comes out of a study of graft-versus-host responses after intestinal transplantation. Study background: Every recipient underwent anti-thymocyte globulin induction, then tacrolimus and steroids for 2 to 3 years. Findings of the study overall: Detection of GvH clones occurred in recipient marrow, and some had their first appearance in ileum or blood.

Data came from immunoSEQ multiplex PCR; TCRdb stores just in-frame clones and leaves some out. The sample has under 20,000 clones; roughly 40% are singletons. Investigators plated approximately 200,000 CFSE-labeled responder cells together with approximately 200,000 irradiated stimulator cells labeled with violet dye. Trimming removed 2 bases at V and 2 bases at J, with 11 bases between. The CDR3 runs to 15 residues. In germline, CDR1 is SGHVS, CDR2 FQNEAQ. The starting material was alloreactive CD4+ T cells from a mixed lymphocyte reaction culture, obtained before intestinal transplant. The subset: CFSE-low proliferating T cells sorted from roughly six-day pre-transplant mixed lymphocyte reaction (GvH or HvG direction). The chain couples TRBV7-8 to TRBJ2-3; D is possibly TRBD2 (5 bases). This receptor was taken from a human patient who received an intestinal transplant. CDR3 sequence reads: CASSLFGINTDTQYF. The CDR3 DNA is TGTGCCAGCAGCTTATTCGGGATAAACACAGATACGCAGTATTTT. Complete variable domain (other parts from reference TRBV7-8 and TRBJ2-3): GAGVSQSPRYKVAKRGQDVALRCDPISGHVSLFWYQQALGQGPEFLTYFQNEAQLDKSGLPSDRFFAERPEGSVSTLKIQRTQQEDSAVYLCASSLFGINTDTQYFGPGTRLTVL.